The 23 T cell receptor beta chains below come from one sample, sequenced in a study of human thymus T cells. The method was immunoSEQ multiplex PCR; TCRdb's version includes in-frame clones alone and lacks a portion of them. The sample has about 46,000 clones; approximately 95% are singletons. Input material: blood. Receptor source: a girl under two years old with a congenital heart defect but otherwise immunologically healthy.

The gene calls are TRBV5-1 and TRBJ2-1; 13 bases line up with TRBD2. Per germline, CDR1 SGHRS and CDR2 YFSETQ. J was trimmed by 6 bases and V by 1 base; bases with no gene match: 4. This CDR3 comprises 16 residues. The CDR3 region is CASSLMGLAGTNEQFF. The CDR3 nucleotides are TGCGCCAGCAGCTTGATGGGACTAGCGGGGACCAATGAGCAGTTCTTC.

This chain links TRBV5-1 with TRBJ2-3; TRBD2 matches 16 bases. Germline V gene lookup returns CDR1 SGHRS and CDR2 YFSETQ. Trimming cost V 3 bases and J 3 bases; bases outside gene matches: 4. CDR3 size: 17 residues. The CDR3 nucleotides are TGCGCCAGCAGCTGGGGGACTAGCGGGAGGGGTACAGATACGCAGTATTTT. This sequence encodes CASSWGTSGRGTDTQYF.

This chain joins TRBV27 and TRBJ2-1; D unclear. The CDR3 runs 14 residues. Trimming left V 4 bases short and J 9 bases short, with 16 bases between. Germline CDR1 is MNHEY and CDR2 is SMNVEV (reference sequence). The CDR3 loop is CASSSRRLSSEQFF. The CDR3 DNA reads TGTGCCAGCAGTTCTCGCCGGCTAAGCAGTGAGCAGTTCTTC.

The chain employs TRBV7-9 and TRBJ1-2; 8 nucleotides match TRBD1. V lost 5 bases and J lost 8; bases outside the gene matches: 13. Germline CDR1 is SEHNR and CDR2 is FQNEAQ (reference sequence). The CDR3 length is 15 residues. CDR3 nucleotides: TGTGCCAGCAGCCCAACACCCGGACAGGGCAGGGGCTACACCTTC. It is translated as CASSPTPGQGRGYTF.

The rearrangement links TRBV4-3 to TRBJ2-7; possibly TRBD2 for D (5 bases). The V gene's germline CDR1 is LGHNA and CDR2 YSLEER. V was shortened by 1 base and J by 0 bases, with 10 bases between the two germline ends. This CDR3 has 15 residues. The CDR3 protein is CASSQGSASSYEQYF. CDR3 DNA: TGCGCCAGCAGCCAAGGTAGCGCCAGCTCCTACGAGCAGTACTTC.

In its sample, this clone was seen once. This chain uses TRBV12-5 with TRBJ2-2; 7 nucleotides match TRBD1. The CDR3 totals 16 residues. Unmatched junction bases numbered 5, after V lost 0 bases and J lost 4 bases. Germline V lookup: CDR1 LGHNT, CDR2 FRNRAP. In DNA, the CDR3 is TGTGCTAGTGGTTTGGTGAGGGGGCGCGGCACCGGGGAGCTGTTTTTT. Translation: CASGLVRGRGTGELFF.

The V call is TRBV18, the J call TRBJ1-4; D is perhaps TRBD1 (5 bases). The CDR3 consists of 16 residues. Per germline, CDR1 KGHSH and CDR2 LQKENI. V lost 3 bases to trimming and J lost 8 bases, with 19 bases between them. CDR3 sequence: CASSPVPGDRWEKLFF. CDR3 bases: TGTGCCAGCTCACCGGTACCGGGGGACCGTTGGGAAAAACTGTTTTTT.

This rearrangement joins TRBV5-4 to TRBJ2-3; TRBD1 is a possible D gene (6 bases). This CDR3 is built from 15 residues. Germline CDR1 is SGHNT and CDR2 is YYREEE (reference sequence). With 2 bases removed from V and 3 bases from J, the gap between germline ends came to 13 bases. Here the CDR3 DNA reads TGTGCCAGCAGCTTAGGGGGTCTTAGAACAGATACGCAGTATTTT. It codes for CASSLGGLRTDTQYF.

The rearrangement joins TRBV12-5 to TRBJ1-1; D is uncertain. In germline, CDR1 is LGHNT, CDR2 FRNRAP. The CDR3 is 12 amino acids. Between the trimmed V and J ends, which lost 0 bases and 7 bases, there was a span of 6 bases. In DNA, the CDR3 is TGTGCTAGTGGTTTGGTATTCGGTGAAGCTTTCTTT. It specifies CASGLVFGEAFF.

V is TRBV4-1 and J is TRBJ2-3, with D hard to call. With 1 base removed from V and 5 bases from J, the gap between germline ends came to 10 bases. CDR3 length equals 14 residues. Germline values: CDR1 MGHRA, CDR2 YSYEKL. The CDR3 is CASSQVVVVDTQYF. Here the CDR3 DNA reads TGCGCCAGCAGCCAAGTGGTGGTGGTAGATACGCAGTATTTT.

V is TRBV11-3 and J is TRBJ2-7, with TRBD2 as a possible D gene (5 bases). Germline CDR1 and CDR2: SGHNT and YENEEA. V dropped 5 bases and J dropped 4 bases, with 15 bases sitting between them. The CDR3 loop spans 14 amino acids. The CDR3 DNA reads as TGTGCCAGCAGCCCGGGGAGTTCAGTATACGAGCAGTACTTC. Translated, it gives CASSPGSSVYEQYF. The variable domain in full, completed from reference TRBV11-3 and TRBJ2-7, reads EAGVVQSPRYKIIEKKQPVAFWCNPISGHNTLYWYLQNLGQGPELLIRYENEEAVDDSQLPKDRFSAERLKGVDSTLKIQPAELGDSAVYLCASSPGSSVYEQYFGPGTRLTVT.

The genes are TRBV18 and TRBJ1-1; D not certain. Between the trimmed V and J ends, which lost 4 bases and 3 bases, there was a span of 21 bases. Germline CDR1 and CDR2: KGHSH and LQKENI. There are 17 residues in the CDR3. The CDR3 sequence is CASSLGFLSLRDTEAFF. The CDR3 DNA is TGTGCCAGCTCACTTGGTTTTTTAAGCCTTAGAGACACTGAAGCTTTCTTT.

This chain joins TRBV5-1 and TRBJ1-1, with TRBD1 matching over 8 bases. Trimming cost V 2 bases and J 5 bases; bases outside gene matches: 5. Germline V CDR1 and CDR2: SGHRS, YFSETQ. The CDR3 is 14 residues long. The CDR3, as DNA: TGCGCCAGCAGCTTCACAGGGGGAGGGACTGAAGCTTTCTTT. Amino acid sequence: CASSFTGGGTEAFF.

In nucleotides, the CDR3 is TGTGCCAGCAGAGACAGGGGGCGGGAGACCCAGTACTTC. It encodes CASRDRGRETQYF. This rearrangement joins TRBV7-8 to TRBJ2-5; 10 bases map to TRBD1. Germline CDR1 SGHVS, CDR2 FQNEAQ. The CDR3 has 13 amino acids. V gave up 6 bases and J gave up 5 bases; unmatched junction bases: 3.

The CDR3: CASSEVRGLSYEQYF. As DNA, the CDR3 is TGTGCCAGCAGTGAAGTAAGAGGGCTCTCCTACGAGCAGTACTTC. The J gene is TRBJ2-7, the V gene TRBV6-4, with a possible D match to TRBD2 (5 bases). Germline CDR1 reads MRHNA; CDR2 reads SNTAGT. Trimming pared 3 bases from V and 0 bases from J, leaving 12 bases between. CDR3 length: 15 amino acids.

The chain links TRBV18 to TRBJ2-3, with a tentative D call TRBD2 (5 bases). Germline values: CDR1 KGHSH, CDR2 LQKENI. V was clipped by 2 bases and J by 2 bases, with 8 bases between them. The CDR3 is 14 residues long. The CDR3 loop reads CASSPGGPTDTQYF. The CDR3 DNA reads TGTGCCAGCTCACCAGGAGGCCCCACAGATACGCAGTATTTT.

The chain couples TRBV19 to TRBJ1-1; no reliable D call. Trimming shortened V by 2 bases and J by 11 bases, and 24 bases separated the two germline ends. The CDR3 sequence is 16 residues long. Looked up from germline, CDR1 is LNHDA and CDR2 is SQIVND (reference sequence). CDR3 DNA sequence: TGTGCCAGTAGTATATTGGGAACAGTATCTTGGGTGAAGGCTTTCTTT. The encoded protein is CASSILGTVSWVKAFF.

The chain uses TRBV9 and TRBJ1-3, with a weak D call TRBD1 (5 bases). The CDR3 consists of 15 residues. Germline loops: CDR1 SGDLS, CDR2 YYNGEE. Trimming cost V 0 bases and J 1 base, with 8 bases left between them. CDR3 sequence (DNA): TGTGCCAGCAGCGTAGACTGGGGGTCTGGAAACACCATATATTTT. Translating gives CASSVDWGSGNTIYF.

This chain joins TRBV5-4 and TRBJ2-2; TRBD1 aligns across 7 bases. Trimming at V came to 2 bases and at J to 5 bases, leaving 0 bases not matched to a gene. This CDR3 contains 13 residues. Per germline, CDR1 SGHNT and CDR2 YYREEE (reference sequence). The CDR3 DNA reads TGTGCCAGCAGCTTACAGGGGACCGGGGAGCTGTTTTTT. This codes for CASSLQGTGELFF.

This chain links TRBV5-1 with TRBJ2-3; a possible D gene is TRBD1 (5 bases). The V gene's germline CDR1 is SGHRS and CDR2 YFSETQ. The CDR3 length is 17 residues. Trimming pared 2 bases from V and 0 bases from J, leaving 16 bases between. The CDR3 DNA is TGCGCCAGCAGCTTAGTACACAGGTTAACTAGCACAGATACGCAGTATTTT. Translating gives CASSLVHRLTSTDTQYF.

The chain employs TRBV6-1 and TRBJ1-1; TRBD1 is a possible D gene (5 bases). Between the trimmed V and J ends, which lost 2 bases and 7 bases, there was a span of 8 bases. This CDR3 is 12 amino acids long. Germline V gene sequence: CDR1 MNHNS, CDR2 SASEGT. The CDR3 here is CASSERGSEAFF. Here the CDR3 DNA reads TGTGCCAGCAGTGAAAGGGGCAGTGAAGCTTTCTTT.

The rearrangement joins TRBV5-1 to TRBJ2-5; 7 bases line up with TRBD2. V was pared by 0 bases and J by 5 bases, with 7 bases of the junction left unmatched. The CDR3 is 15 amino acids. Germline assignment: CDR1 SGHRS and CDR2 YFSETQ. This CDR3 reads CASSLGWGGEETQYF. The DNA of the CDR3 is TGCGCCAGCAGCTTGGGATGGGGGGGAGAGGAGACCCAGTACTTC.

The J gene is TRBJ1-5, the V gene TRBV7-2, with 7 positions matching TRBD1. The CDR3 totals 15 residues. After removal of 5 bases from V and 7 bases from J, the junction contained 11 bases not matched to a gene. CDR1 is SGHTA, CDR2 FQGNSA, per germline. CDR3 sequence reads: CASSRGQAPNQPQHF. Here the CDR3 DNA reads TGTGCCAGCAGCCGAGGACAGGCTCCCAACCAGCCCCAGCATTTT.